One and the same sample provided the 21 T cell receptor beta chains below, sequenced in a study of blood T cell repertoires in COVID-19. This table comes from immunoSEQ multiplex PCR, and its TCRdb copy is limited to in-frame clones, with some not included. The table lists about 39,000 clones, about 89% of them singletons. The sequencing input was peripheral blood. These TCRs come from a man aged 45 to 65 with active or convalescent COVID-19.

The V call is TRBV11-3, the J call TRBJ2-3; TRBD2 matches at 9 bases. The CDR3 loop spans 15 amino acids. The germline CDR1 and CDR2 sequences are SGHNT and YENEEA. Trimming took 5 bases from V and 4 from J; bases not matched to a gene: 7. CDR3 sequence: CASSPNSGSADTQYF. Here the CDR3 DNA reads TGTGCCAGCAGCCCAAATAGCGGGAGCGCAGATACGCAGTATTTT.

The chain carries TRBV15 and TRBJ2-5; D gene unclear. The CDR3 extends over 12 amino acids. CDR1 is LNHNV, CDR2 YYDKDF, per germline (reference sequence). Trimming pared 0 bases from V and 7 bases from J, leaving 6 bases between. The CDR3 DNA follows: TGTGCCACCAGCAGAGATTCGGGGACCCAGTACTTC. It encodes CATSRDSGTQYF.

The rearrangement links TRBV19 to TRBJ2-5, with 7 bases matching TRBD2. There are 16 residues in the CDR3. Germline CDR1 is LNHDA and CDR2 is SQIVND (reference sequence). With V trimmed by 3 bases and J by 1 base, 8 bases remained unmatched. CDR3 nucleotides: TGTGCCAGTAGTATTTCGGCACTAGCGCCCCAAGAGACCCAGTACTTC. This sequence encodes CASSISALAPQETQYF.

This chain uses TRBV29-1 with TRBJ2-3; TRBD2 agrees at 8 bases. The ends lost 7 bases at V and 3 bases at J; junction bases unmatched: 6. Looked up from germline, CDR1 is SQVTM and CDR2 is ANQGSEA. CDR3 length: 13 residues. The CDR3 loop reads CSAAPGGTDTQYF. CDR3 DNA sequence: TGCAGCGCCGCTCCGGGGGGGACAGATACGCAGTATTTT.

The rearrangement joins TRBV28 to TRBJ1-5; the D gene is possibly TRBD1 (6 bases). The germline CDR1 and CDR2 sequences are MDHEN and SYDVKM. This CDR3 is built from 14 residues. Trimming stripped 6 bases from V and 4 bases from J, with 13 bases between. CDR3 sequence (DNA): TGTGCCAGCAGCACTACAGGGTATAATCAGCCCCAGCATTTT. Translating gives CASSTTGYNQPQHF. The full variable domain, its missing parts supplied by reference TRBV28 and TRBJ1-5, is DVKVTQSSRYLVKRTGEKVFLECVQDMDHENMFWYRQDPGLGLRLIYFSYDVKMKEKGDIPEGYSVSREKKERFSLILESASTNQTSMYLCASSTTGYNQPQHFGDGTRLSIL.

The chain has TRBV28 and TRBJ1-2, with D hard to call. This CDR3 comprises 11 residues. The germline V and J ends were trimmed by 3 bases and 5 bases, with 4 bases remaining between them. Germline lookup yields CDR1 MDHEN and CDR2 SYDVKM. CDR3 sequence: CASSFQYGYTF. CDR3 coding DNA: TGTGCCAGCAGTTTTCAGTATGGCTACACCTTC.

This clone has just one count. The V and J genes are TRBV27 and TRBJ1-6; D is perhaps TRBD1 (6 bases). In germline, CDR1 is MNHEY, CDR2 SMNVEV (reference sequence). Trimming removed 6 bases at V and 6 bases at J, with 18 bases between. CDR3 size: 16 residues. The CDR3 loop is CASRTQGAWGNSPLHF. CDR3 sequence (DNA): TGTGCCAGCAGAACACAGGGCGCATGGGGTAATTCACCCCTCCACTTT.

The V gene is TRBV28, the J gene TRBJ1-3; D is unresolved. The germline V gene has CDR1 MDHEN and CDR2 SYDVKM. The length of the CDR3 is 17 residues. Trimming removed 3 bases at V and 0 bases at J, with 15 bases between. CDR3 nucleotide sequence: TGTGCCAGCAGTTTTACGGGGTTTATTTCCTCTGGAAACACCATATATTTT. Its protein product is CASSFTGFISSGNTIYF.

This chain connects TRBV6-5 to TRBJ2-3; 7 bases match TRBD1. This CDR3 comprises 15 residues. From germline, CDR1 is MNHEY and CDR2 SVGAGI. The junction had 10 bases not matched to a gene; V was cut back by 5 bases and J by 5 bases. CDR3 DNA sequence: TGTGCCAGCAGTCCTAGGGGACAGAGGGGAGATACGCAGTATTTT. Protein: CASSPRGQRGDTQYF.

This chain links TRBV15 with TRBJ1-3; TRBD1 aligns across 10 bases. The CDR3 spans 16 residues. Germline V CDR1 and CDR2: LNHNV, YYDKDF (reference sequence). After removal of 5 bases from V and 3 bases from J, the junction contained 7 bases not matched to a gene. CDR3 in DNA: TGTGCCACCAGCGGCCAGGACAGGGGGTTTGGAAACACCATATATTTT. Its translation: CATSGQDRGFGNTIYF.

The rearrangement uses TRBV6-6 and TRBJ1-1, with D possibly TRBD1 on 6 matching bases. The ends were cut back, 6 bases at V and 6 bases at J, with 17 bases in the middle. Germline V gene sequence: CDR1 MNHNY, CDR2 SVGAGI (reference sequence). The CDR3 has 14 residues. CDR3 loop: CASSTGQRTPEAFF. The CDR3 bases are TGTGCCAGCAGCACCGGACAGAGGACCCCTGAAGCTTTCTTT.

The rearrangement uses TRBV14 and TRBJ2-1; 9 nucleotides align to TRBD2. V trimming: 1 base; J trimming: 7 bases; junction bases outside the gene matches: 5. This CDR3 spans 15 amino acids. Germline-derived CDR1 and CDR2 are SGHDN and FVKESK. CDR3 DNA: TGTGCCAGCAGCCAAGTGACTAGCGGACGGAATGAGCAGTTCTTC. This translates into CASSQVTSGRNEQFF.

Of note for this clone: The junction and the germline gene differ at one end; a read error may be behind it. V gene TRBV4-2 combines with J gene TRBJ1-4; possibly TRBD1 for D (5 bases). CDR1 is LGHNA, CDR2 YNFKEQ, per germline. The CDR3 spans 11 residues. CDR3 sequence (DNA): TGTGCCAGCAGCCAGGTGGGGCCGACCGAATTT. It yields the protein CASSQVGPTEF.

The genes are TRBV6-5 and TRBJ1-6; D unresolved. This CDR3 contains 14 residues. The V gene lost 2 bases and the J gene lost 6 bases, with 8 bases spanning the gap. The germline gives CDR1 MNHEY, CDR2 SVGAGI. The CDR3 DNA sequence: TGTGCCAGCAGTTACGGCAGGTTTAATTCACCCCTCCACTTT. Amino acids: CASSYGRFNSPLHF.

V is TRBV6-5 and J is TRBJ2-1; 11 bases fit TRBD1. J gave up 6 bases and V 6 bases, and 4 bases lay outside the gene matches. From germline, CDR1 is MNHEY and CDR2 SVGAGI. CDR3 length: 14 amino acids. This chain's CDR3 is CASRDRGQGNEQFF. The CDR3 DNA is TGTGCCAGCAGGGACAGGGGGCAAGGCAATGAGCAGTTCTTC.

This clone was picked up one time. The rearrangement uses TRBV5-1 and TRBJ1-1; D remains ambiguous. Trimming shortened V by 0 bases and J by 11 bases, and 14 bases separated the two germline ends. CDR1 and CDR2 (germline): SGHRS, YFSETQ. The CDR3 runs 13 residues. The CDR3 protein is CASSLGSEVSAFF. The CDR3 DNA is TGCGCCAGCAGCTTGGGGAGCGAGGTCTCGGCTTTCTTT.

The chain is built from TRBV2 and TRBJ2-5, with D perhaps TRBD2 (7 bases). Trimming pared 7 bases from V and 7 bases from J, leaving 19 bases between. CDR3 size: 14 residues. The germline gives CDR1 SNHLY, CDR2 FYNNEI. The DNA of the CDR3 is TGTGCCAGCATGGGGGAGGGGGTTGTGGGGACCCAGTACTTC. It specifies CASMGEGVVGTQYF.

The V gene is TRBV3-1 (or the pseudogene TRBV3-2), the J gene TRBJ2-1, with 8 bases matching TRBD1. Per the germline V gene, CDR1 is LGHDT and CDR2 is YNNKEL (reference sequence). The CDR3 loop spans 15 amino acids. The V and J ends lost 4 bases and 4 bases, in that order; junction bases with no gene match: 6. CDR3 sequence: CASSLDRGTYNEQFF. CDR3 nucleotide sequence: TGTGCCAGCAGCCTAGACAGGGGCACTTACAATGAGCAGTTCTTC.

The chain recombines TRBV10-3 with TRBJ1-1, with 9 nucleotides matching TRBD1. J was trimmed by 2 bases and V by 4 bases; bases with no gene match: 5. The V gene's germline CDR1 is ENHRY and CDR2 SYGVKD. The CDR3 consists of 15 residues. Here the CDR3 DNA reads TGTGCCATCAGTGCCTCGGGACAGGGAAACACTGAAGCTTTCTTT. This codes for CAISASGQGNTEAFF.

In DNA form, the CDR3 reads TGCGCCAGCAGCCTACAAAGGGAAGGGGGAGCTTTCTTT. Protein: CASSLQREGGAFF. This rearrangement joins TRBV4-1 to TRBJ1-1, with D possibly TRBD1 on 6 matching bases. Per germline, CDR1 MGHRA and CDR2 YSYEKL. The germline V and J ends were trimmed by 4 bases and 10 bases, with 16 bases remaining between them. The CDR3 loop spans 13 amino acids.

CDR3 in DNA: TGTGCCAGCAGCACCGACAGGGTCAATCAGCCCCAGCATTTT. This encodes CASSTDRVNQPQHF. The V call is TRBV2, the J call TRBJ1-5; 7 bases align to TRBD1. With V trimmed by 6 bases and J by 3 bases, 5 bases remained unmatched. Looked up from germline, CDR1 is SNHLY and CDR2 is FYNNEI. The CDR3 is made up of 14 amino acids. Combining the CDR3 with reference TRBV2 and TRBJ1-5 gives the whole variable domain EPEVTQTPSHQVTQMGQEVILRCVPISNHLYFYWYRQILGQKVEFLVSFYNNEISEKSEIFDDQFSVERPDGSNFTLKIRSTKLEDSAMYFCASSTDRVNQPQHFGDGTRLSIL.